One sample yielded the 22 T cell receptor beta chains listed below, sequenced in a study of cytomegalovirus exposure and HLA in healthy donors. Use of 60 Vbeta and 13 Jbeta primers characterized the PCR. Repertoires were generated with immunoSEQ multiplex PCR, while TCRdb's copy carries only in-frame clones and drops some. Among approximately 100,000 clones listed, roughly 82% were seen once. Sequences were obtained from PBMCs. Every receptor here comes from a human donor in good health.

In DNA form, the CDR3 reads TGCGCCAGCAGCTCCGCAGCGGGGGGGCCAGGGGAGACCCAGTACTTC. Amino acids: CASSSAAGGPGETQYF. The chain carries TRBV5-1 and TRBJ2-5, with 10 bases identical to TRBD2. CDR1 and CDR2 from the germline V gene are SGHRS and YFSETQ. CDR3 length: 16 residues. With V trimmed by 3 bases and J by 5 bases, 10 bases remained unmatched.

The chain links TRBV6-5 to TRBJ1-6; a possible D gene is TRBD1 (6 bases). V shed 2 bases and J shed 9 bases, with 11 bases lying between them. CDR1 is MNHEY, CDR2 SVGAGI, per germline. This CDR3 contains 14 residues. This chain's CDR3 is CASSYEAGVSPLHF. The CDR3 nucleotides read TGTGCCAGCAGTTACGAGGCAGGGGTTTCACCCCTCCACTTT.

The chain is built from TRBV12-5 and TRBJ2-1; 8 bases match TRBD1. Unmatched junction bases numbered 11, after V lost 1 base and J lost 9 bases. This CDR3 spans 16 amino acids. Germline-derived CDR1 and CDR2 are LGHNT and FRNRAP. CDR3 coding DNA: TGTGCTAGTGGTTTGGCTCCAGGGGGCCCACGGGCTGAGCAGTTCTTC. The encoded protein is CASGLAPGGPRAEQFF.

CDR3 protein: CASILGLRTSGHNEQFF. The CDR3, as DNA: TGTGCCAGCATCTTGGGCTTACGGACTAGCGGGCACAATGAGCAGTTCTTC. The chain has TRBV11-2 and TRBJ2-1; 11 bases are shared with TRBD2. V lost 7 bases, J lost 5 bases, and 13 bases stayed unmatched. The CDR3 spans 17 residues. The germline V gene encodes CDR1 SGHAT and CDR2 FQNNGV.

The genes are TRBV7-9 and TRBJ2-3; D perhaps matches TRBD2 (5 bases). The CDR3 has 16 residues. The V gene lost 5 bases and the J gene lost 5 bases, with 20 bases spanning the gap. Germline V CDR1 and CDR2: SEHNR, FQNEAQ (reference sequence). CDR3 region: CASSPPLRVAKDTQYF. Written as DNA, the CDR3 is TGTGCCAGCAGCCCGCCTCTGAGGGTAGCAAAAGATACGCAGTATTTT.

The chain links TRBV6-1 to TRBJ1-5, with D maybe TRBD1 (6 bases). The CDR3 runs to 13 residues. V was cut by 2 bases and J by 4 bases, with 6 bases left in between. The germline gives CDR1 MNHNS, CDR2 SASEGT. The DNA of the CDR3 is TGTGCCAGCAGTGAAAGGGGGAATCAGCCCCAGCATTTT. Its translation is CASSERGNQPQHF.

This clone was recorded a few times. J is TRBJ1-4 and V is TRBV25-1; perhaps TRBD1 as D (6 bases). V gave up 6 bases and J gave up 3 bases, with 17 bases separating them. The CDR3 length is 16 residues. The germline V gene has CDR1 MGHDK and CDR2 SYGVNS. CDR3 DNA sequence: TGTGCCAGCAGGGAAGCCAGGGGTTGGGCTAATGAAAAACTGTTTTTT. Protein sequence: CASREARGWANEKLFF.

The rearrangement links TRBV5-4 to TRBJ2-1, with TRBD1 matching 8 bases. The CDR3 is made up of 16 amino acids. Germline V CDR1 and CDR2: SGHNT, YYREEE (reference sequence). After removal of 4 bases from V and 5 bases from J, the junction contained 11 bases not matched to a gene. The DNA for the CDR3 is TGTGCCAGCAGCCCTCAGACAGGGGATAGGGACAATGAGCAGTTCTTC. Translation gives CASSPQTGDRDNEQFF.

This chain links TRBV9 with TRBJ2-1; D is possibly TRBD2 (6 bases). The CDR3 spans 13 residues. Between the trimmed V and J ends, which lost 0 bases and 10 bases, there was a span of 11 bases. Germline CDR1 and CDR2: SGDLS and YYNGEE. The CDR3, as DNA: TGTGCCAGCAGCGTAGTGGGGGGTCAAGAGCAGTTCTTC. It encodes CASSVVGGQEQFF.

In this sample, this clone turned up many times. The chain employs TRBV6-6 and TRBJ1-2; 9 bases line up with TRBD1. V was clipped by 5 bases and J by 7 bases; unmatched bases: 5. Looked up from germline, CDR1 is MNHNY and CDR2 is SVGAGI (reference sequence). This CDR3 has 13 amino acids. For the CDR3, the DNA is TGTGCCAGCAGTACCGGGACAGGGACTGGCTACACCTTC. It is translated as CASSTGTGTGYTF.

The chain has TRBV11-2 and TRBJ2-3, with D perhaps TRBD1 (6 bases). This CDR3 is 15 amino acids long. Germline values: CDR1 SGHAT, CDR2 FQNNGV. Deletions cut 4 bases from V and 3 bases from J, with 14 bases between. The CDR3 DNA reads TGTGCCAGCAGCTGGAGGCAGGGGCCTACAGATACGCAGTATTTT. Protein: CASSWRQGPTDTQYF.

The V and J genes are TRBV11-2 and TRBJ1-4, with D perhaps matching TRBD1 (6 bases). Trimming shortened V by 5 bases and J by 0 bases, and 10 bases separated the two germline ends. Germline loops: CDR1 SGHAT, CDR2 FQNNGV. The CDR3 is made up of 15 amino acids. The CDR3 DNA sequence: TGTGCCAGCAGCGCTTGGACAGCAACTAATGAAAAACTGTTTTTT. Amino acids: CASSAWTATNEKLFF.

The chain is built from TRBV5-1 and TRBJ2-5; 7 bases match TRBD1. The last part of the DNA fits TRBJ2-7 better; the J call may be wrong. The length of the CDR3 is 15 residues. CDR1 is SGHRS, CDR2 YFSETQ, per germline. The DNA for the CDR3 is TGCGCCAGCAGCTGGAGTGACAGGGCGTCGAGCGAGCAGTACTTC. Translated: CASSWSDRASSEQYF.

The rearrangement links TRBV6-1 to TRBJ2-7, with TRBD1 identical over 7 bases. This CDR3 contains 14 residues. Trimming cost V 4 bases and J 0 bases; bases outside gene matches: 3. The germline V gene encodes CDR1 MNHNS and CDR2 SASEGT. The chain's CDR3 is CASSVGQISYEQYF. The CDR3 bases are TGTGCCAGCAGTGTGGGACAGATCTCCTACGAGCAGTACTTC.

This clone was seen only a few times. The rearrangement links TRBV19 to TRBJ2-3; 9 positions match TRBD2. The CDR3 runs to 16 residues. Germline lookup yields CDR1 LNHDA and CDR2 SQIVND (reference sequence). J lost 1 base, V lost 5 bases, and 7 bases had no gene match. Here the CDR3 reads CASSPLASGGTDTQYF. CDR3 DNA: TGTGCCAGTAGTCCGCTAGCTAGCGGGGGCACAGATACGCAGTATTTT.

This clone was detected a few times. This CDR3 reads CASSPLSEQYF. The DNA for the CDR3 is TGTGCCAGCAGCCCCCTTTCCGAGCAGTACTTC. V gene TRBV7-9 combines with J gene TRBJ2-7, with no clear D. This CDR3 is 11 amino acids long. From germline, CDR1 is SEHNR and CDR2 FQNEAQ (reference sequence). The germline V and J ends were trimmed by 5 bases and 6 bases, with 8 bases remaining between them.

The chain combines TRBV6-6 with TRBJ1-2; D may be TRBD1 (5 bases). The CDR3 loop spans 14 amino acids. Germline V gene sequence: CDR1 MNHNY, CDR2 SVGAGI (reference sequence). Trimming left V 5 bases short and J 3 bases short, with 13 bases between. The CDR3 is CASSTHDSYYGYTF. The CDR3 nucleotides are TGTGCCAGCAGTACCCACGACAGCTACTATGGCTACACCTTC.

The genes are TRBV30 and TRBJ2-6; D call uncertain. Germline assignment: CDR1 GTSNPN and CDR2 SVGIG (reference sequence). This CDR3 has 15 residues. With 4 bases removed from V and 2 bases from J, the gap between germline ends came to 12 bases. The CDR3 coding sequence is TGTGCCTGGAAACAGTTGTTACCTGGGGCCAACGTCCTGACTTTC. Protein: CAWKQLLPGANVLTF.

This clone has just one count. The J gene is TRBJ1-2, the V gene TRBV7-9; 10 bases agree with TRBD1. The CDR3 extends over 14 amino acids. Germline CDR1 reads SEHNR; CDR2 reads FQNEAQ (reference sequence). After removal of 4 bases from V and 3 bases from J, the junction contained 2 bases not matched to a gene. CDR3 protein: CASSSGTGDYGYTF. The CDR3 bases are TGTGCCAGCAGCTCCGGGACAGGGGACTATGGCTACACCTTC.

The chain carries TRBV9 and TRBJ2-1, with 9 bases fitting TRBD2. V trimming: 0 bases; J trimming: 2 bases; junction bases outside the gene matches: 0. The CDR3 is 15 residues long. CDR1 is SGDLS, CDR2 YYNGEE, per germline. Written as DNA, the CDR3 is TGTGCCAGCAGCGTAGTAGCGGGAGCCTACAATGAGCAGTTCTTC. This codes for CASSVVAGAYNEQFF.

V is TRBV2 and J is TRBJ1-1, with D unresolved. This CDR3 region has 15 residues. V shed 6 bases and J shed 0 bases, with 14 bases lying between them. CDR1 SNHLY and CDR2 FYNNEI come from the germline V gene. The CDR3 nucleotides read TGTGCCAGCAGACCCGGACCGGGGATGAACACTGAAGCTTTCTTT. Translation: CASRPGPGMNTEAFF.

This chain joins TRBV5-1 and TRBJ2-5, with 10 bases fitting TRBD2. J gave up 5 bases and V 5 bases, and 6 bases lay outside the gene matches. Germline V gene lookup returns CDR1 SGHRS and CDR2 YFSETQ. The CDR3 contains 14 residues. The DNA of the CDR3 is TGCGCCAGCAGGAGCGGGAGGGCCGGGGAGACCCAGTACTTC. This gives the protein CASRSGRAGETQYF. The full variable domain, rest sourced from reference TRBV5-1 and TRBJ2-5, is KAGVTQTPRYLIKTRGQQVTLSCSPISGHRSVSWYQQTPGQGLQFLFEYFSETQRNKGNFPGRFSGRQFSNSRSEMNVSTLELGDSALYLCASRSGRAGETQYFGPGTRLLVL.